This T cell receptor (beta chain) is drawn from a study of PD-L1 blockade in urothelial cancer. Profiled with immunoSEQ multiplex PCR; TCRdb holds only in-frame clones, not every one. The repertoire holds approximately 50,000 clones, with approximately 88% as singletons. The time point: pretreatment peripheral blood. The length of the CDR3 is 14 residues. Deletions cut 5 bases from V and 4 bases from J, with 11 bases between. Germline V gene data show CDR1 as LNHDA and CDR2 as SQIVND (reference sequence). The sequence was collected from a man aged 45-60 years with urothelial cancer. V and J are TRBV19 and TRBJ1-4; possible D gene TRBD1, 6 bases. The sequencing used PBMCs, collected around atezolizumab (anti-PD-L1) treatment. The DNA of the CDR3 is TGTGCCAGTAGTGCAGGACAGAGTAATGAAAAACTGTTTTTT. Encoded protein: CASSAGQSNEKLFF.